This TCR beta chain was retrieved from a study of identical twins. This clonotype was counted ten times or more. Its antigen is not identified. Findings and limits, study-wide: Conclusions rested on cross-sectional statistics rather than following the same donors. Abundant cord blood beta clonotypes carried fewer insertions; memory repertoires showed none. Analyses of zero insertions could, in part, be confounded by invariant MAIT and iNKT cells.

CDR3 length: 14 amino acids. Germline assignment: CDR1 SGHRS and CDR2 YFSETQ. The ends were cut back, 0 bases at V and 2 bases at J, with 7 bases in the middle. A template switching step contributed a universal primer site, while unique molecular identifiers were present in the cDNA. TCRdb redid the calling of the 5' RACE reads with MiXCR, one entry per CDR3 protein. The table records some 500,000 distinct CDR3 sequences, 9.6% of them present only once. These data were also reused for a study on yellow fever vaccine responses in identical twins.

Source material: PBMCs. This clonotype was obtained from a woman aged 18-29 years in good health. The V gene is TRBV5-1, the J gene TRBJ2-3; no definite D call. This CDR3 is CASSLGSYTDTQYF. The DNA for the CDR3 is TGCGCCAGCAGCTTGGGGTCCTACACAGATACGCAGTATTTT.